This TCR beta chain comes out of a study of blood T cell repertoires in COVID-19. Study at large: The origin of the acute and convalescent COVID-19 samples was the United States, Italy and Spain.

A few counts support this clone. Original processing methods: Cell counts per sample came from amplifying reference gene primers. Some clones are missing from TCRdb's copy, which holds only in-frame ones; the method was immunoSEQ multiplex PCR. V and J calls and clone size come straight from that table; D and trimming were deduced from the DNA. The sample gives under 95,000 clones, about 68% of which show up once; over 5.5% is in the top ten. Germline V gene data show CDR1 as MGHRA and CDR2 as YSYEKL. The CDR3 is made up of 13 amino acids. Trimming pared 0 bases from V and 6 bases from J, leaving 8 bases between.

The sequence derives from a man in his forties or fifties with active or convalescent COVID-19. J is TRBJ1-1 and V is TRBV4-1, with D perhaps matching TRBD1 (5 bases). Sequencing was performed on peripheral blood. The CDR3 here is CASSQDQGAEAFF. In DNA form, the CDR3 reads TGCGCCAGCAGCCAAGATCAGGGCGCTGAAGCTTTCTTT.